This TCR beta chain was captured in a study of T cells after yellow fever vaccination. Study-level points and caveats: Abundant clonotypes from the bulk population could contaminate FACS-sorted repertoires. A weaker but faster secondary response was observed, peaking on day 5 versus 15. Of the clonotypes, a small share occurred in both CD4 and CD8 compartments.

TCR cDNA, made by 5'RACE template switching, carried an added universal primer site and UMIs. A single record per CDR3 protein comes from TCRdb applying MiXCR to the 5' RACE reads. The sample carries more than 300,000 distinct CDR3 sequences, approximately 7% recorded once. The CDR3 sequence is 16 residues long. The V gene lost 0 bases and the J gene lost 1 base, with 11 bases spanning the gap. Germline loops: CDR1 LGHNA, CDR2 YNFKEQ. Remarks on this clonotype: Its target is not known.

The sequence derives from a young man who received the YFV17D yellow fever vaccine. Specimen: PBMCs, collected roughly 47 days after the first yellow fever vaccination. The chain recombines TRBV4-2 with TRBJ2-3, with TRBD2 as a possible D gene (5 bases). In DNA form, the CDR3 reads TGTGCCAGCAGCCAAGATCGGGGTTCCCGCACAGATACGCAGTATTTT. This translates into CASSQDRGSRTDTQYF.